These T cell receptor beta chains were read from a single sample in a study of shared T cell receptors in the human thymus. Data came from immunoSEQ multiplex PCR; TCRdb stores just in-frame clones and leaves some out. The sample lists hundreds of thousands of clones; approximately 95% were seen once. The sequencing input was thymocytes. These receptors were taken from a human donor. Each CDR3 is given with its conserved first and last residue. Each record gives: D gene, V gene, J gene, CDR3 DNA, CDR3 protein. A D gene is named only where the DNA matches it firmly.

>TRBD1|TRBV23-1|TRBJ2-1
TGCGCCAGCAGTCCGCCAGGGGGCGTTCACAATGAGCAGTTCTTC
CASSPPGGVHNEQFF
>TRBD1|TRBV28|TRBJ1-3
TGTGCCAGCAGTCTCACGGGGGACAGGCCCTCTGGAAACACCATATATTTT
CASSLTGDRPSGNTIYF
>NA|TRBV7-9|TRBJ1-3
TGTGCCAGCAGTTCTTCTCAGGAGGTAGACACCATATATTTT
CASSSSQEVDTIYF
>NA|TRBV6-7|TRBJ2-4
TGTGCCAGCACCCAAACCCCCGGGAGAGCCAAAAACATTCAGTACTTC
CASTQTPGRAKNIQYF
>NA|TRBV4-3|TRBJ2-7
TGCGCCAGACTCGAGGCAGGGGGAGGGTACGAGCAGTACTTC
CARLEAGGGYEQYF
>NA|TRBV7-9|TRBJ2-7
TGTGCCAGCAGCTGGAGGGCTCCTAAGGGCTACGAGCAGTACTTC
CASSWRAPKGYEQYF
>NA|TRBV7-6|TRBJ1-1
TGTGCCAGCAGCCGACAGGAGAACACTGAAGCTTTCTTT
CASSRQENTEAFF
>NA|TRBV5-6|TRBJ2-1
TGTGCCAGCAGCTTTGTAACCCACTACAATGAGCAGTTCTTC
CASSFVTHYNEQFF
>TRBD2|TRBV4-2|TRBJ2-3
TGTGCCAGCAGCCAACCTCGACTAGCGGGAGACTTCCCGACCTCTAGCACAGATACGCAGTATTTT
CASSQPRLAGDFPTSSTDTQYF
>TRBD2|TRBV4-2|TRBJ2-7
TGTGCCAGCAGCTCAGGGGGGCTAGCGGGAGAGGGGTACGAGCAGTACTTC
CASSSGGLAGEGYEQYF
>NA|TRBV30|TRBJ1-4
TGTGCCTGGAGTGTACCCGGGGTGCGTGAAAAACTGTTTTTT
CAWSVPGVREKLFF
>TRBD2|TRBV7-3|TRBJ2-1
TGTGCCAGCAGCTTCCCGGCGGGAGGGGCAAATGAGCAGTTCTTC
CASSFPAGGANEQFF
>NA|TRBV7-7|TRBJ2-4
TGTGCTAGCAGCTTTCGGGACGAGGGCGTAAACATTCAGTACTTC
CASSFRDEGVNIQYF
>TRBD2|TRBV19|TRBJ2-3
TGTGCCAGTAGTAACTACCTAGCGGGAGGCCCTCGGGGTACGCAGTATTTT
CASSNYLAGGPRGTQYF